One and the same sample provided the 25 T cell receptor beta chains below, sequenced in a study of cytomegalovirus exposure and HLA in healthy donors. The PCR employed 60 Vbeta primers together with 13 Jbeta primers. Measured with immunoSEQ multiplex PCR; TCRdb has only the in-frame clones, and not every one. Counted here are 120,000 or so clones, around 80% occurring once; the ten biggest clones make up approximately 3.6%. Sequenced input: PBMCs. All receptors derive from a man aged 25-45 years in good health and CMV-seronegative.

The genes are TRBV2 and TRBJ2-1, with TRBD2 matching over 7 bases. The CDR3 length is 14 residues. V shed 11 bases, J shed 5 bases, and the junction held 12 bases outside the gene matches. Germline-derived CDR1 and CDR2 are SNHLY and FYNNEI. CDR3 in DNA: TGTGCCCTACAGGTCGGGAGCGGGAACAATGAGCAGTTCTTC. Protein sequence: CALQVGSGNNEQFF.

The chain links TRBV5-1 to TRBJ1-2; 11 nucleotides match TRBD1. CDR1 SGHRS and CDR2 YFSETQ come from the germline V gene. The CDR3 spans 15 residues. V shed 4 bases and J 3 bases; nucleotides not matched to a gene: 5. The CDR3 nucleotides read TGCGCCAGCAGCGCGGACAGGGGGCAGGACTATGGCTACACCTTC. Amino acids: CASSADRGQDYGYTF.

The V and J genes are TRBV5-1 and TRBJ2-3, with D tentatively TRBD2 (5 bases). This CDR3 is 15 amino acids long. Germline V gene sequence: CDR1 SGHRS, CDR2 YFSETQ. V was pared by 2 bases and J by 6 bases, with 16 bases between. The CDR3 reads CASSFDVARVDTQYF. The CDR3 DNA is TGCGCCAGCAGCTTCGATGTAGCGAGGGTGGATACGCAGTATTTT.

The chain has TRBV7-9 and TRBJ2-2; D unresolved. Germline CDR1 reads SEHNR; CDR2 reads FQNEAQ (reference sequence). The CDR3 runs 15 residues. Trimming removed 2 bases from V and 0 bases from J, with 7 bases in between. The CDR3 nucleotides read TGTGCCAGCAGCTTAATAGCCTCGAACACCGGGGAGCTGTTTTTT. Its translation is CASSLIASNTGELFF.

The V gene is TRBV5-1, the J gene TRBJ1-1, with TRBD1 matching over 7 bases. After removal of 3 bases from V and 0 bases from J, the junction contained 8 bases not matched to a gene. This CDR3 contains 16 residues. CDR1 is SGHRS, CDR2 YFSETQ, per germline. The CDR3 region has the DNA TGCGCCAGCAGCTCCATCCTGGGACAGATGAACACTGAAGCTTTCTTT. Translating gives CASSSILGQMNTEAFF.

CDR3 DNA: TGTGCCAGTAGTATAGGAACCTACAGCCCCCAAACTGAAGCTTTCTTT. It yields the protein CASSIGTYSPQTEAFF. The gene calls are TRBV19 and TRBJ1-1, with D unresolved. The V gene's germline CDR1 is LNHDA and CDR2 SQIVND (reference sequence). Trimming cost V 1 base and J 5 bases, with 17 bases left between them. The CDR3 runs to 16 residues. Full variable domain (missing parts from reference TRBV19 and TRBJ1-1): DGGITQSPKYLFRKEGQNVTLSCEQNLNHDAMYWYRQDPGQGLRLIYYSQIVNDFQKGDIAEGYSVSREKKESFPLTVTSAQKNPTAFYLCASSIGTYSPQTEAFFGQGTRLTVV.

The genes are TRBV5-5 and TRBJ1-2, with 7 bases that match TRBD1. This CDR3 region has 16 residues. Germline assignment: CDR1 SGHKS and CDR2 YYEKEE (reference sequence). V lost 3 bases, J lost 2 bases, and 10 bases stayed unmatched. CDR3 nucleotides: TGTGCCAGCAGCTCCTACGCGGAGACAGGGAACTATGGCTACACCTTC. It yields the protein CASSSYAETGNYGYTF. Full variable domain (remainder filled in from reference TRBV5-5 and TRBJ1-2): DAGVTQSPTHLIKTRGQQVTLRCSPISGHKSVSWYQQVLGQGPQFIFQYYEKEERGRGNFPDRFSARQFPNYSSELNVNALLLGDSALYLCASSSYAETGNYGYTFGSGTRLTVV.

This clone was seen a handful of times. The rearrangement links TRBV28 to TRBJ1-5, with a tentative D call TRBD1 (6 bases). Trimming removed 6 bases from V and 3 bases from J, with 18 bases in between. Looked up from germline, CDR1 is MDHEN and CDR2 is SYDVKM. CDR3 length: 16 residues. CDR3 nucleotide sequence: TGTGCCAGCAGCACGGCAGGGGAAATCAACAATCAGCCCCAGCATTTT. It encodes CASSTAGEINNQPQHF.

This chain uses TRBV10-2 with TRBJ1-2; TRBD1 might be the D (5 bases). The CDR3 consists of 13 residues. The germline V gene has CDR1 WSHSY and CDR2 SAAADI. V lost 6 bases and J lost 4, with 12 bases in between. In DNA form, the CDR3 reads TGCGCCAGCAGCCCGGGACTGGGCTATGGCTACACCTTC. Translating it yields CASSPGLGYGYTF.

The rearrangement joins TRBV28 to TRBJ1-2; 9 bases align to TRBD1. J lost 1 base, V lost 6 bases, and 12 bases had no gene match. The CDR3 is 17 residues long. CDR1 and CDR2 (germline): MDHEN, SYDVKM. CDR3 residues: CASRHPPGTGSNYGYTF. In DNA form, the CDR3 reads TGTGCCAGCAGACACCCTCCCGGGACAGGGAGTAACTATGGCTACACCTTC.

The V call is TRBV9, the J call TRBJ2-5, with a possible D match to TRBD1 (6 bases). Germline values: CDR1 SGDLS, CDR2 YYNGEE. V shed 3 bases and J shed 7 bases, with 16 bases lying between them. The CDR3 consists of 14 residues. The CDR3 spells CASSAEPGAGTQYF. The CDR3 DNA reads as TGTGCCAGCAGCGCGGAACCAGGGGCCGGGACCCAGTACTTC.

CDR3 nucleotide sequence: TGCGCCAGCAGCTTGAATCAGGGAAGCTCCTACGAGCAGTACTTC. Its translation: CASSLNQGSSYEQYF. This chain uses TRBV5-1 with TRBJ2-7; TRBD1 might be the D (5 bases). Germline V gene data show CDR1 as SGHRS and CDR2 as YFSETQ. The CDR3 covers 15 residues. Between the trimmed V and J ends, which lost 1 base and 0 bases, there was a span of 11 bases.

This clone was detected a few times. The chain joins TRBV5-1 to TRBJ2-5, with TRBD1 as a possible D gene (6 bases). Deletions cut 0 bases from V and 3 bases from J, with 9 bases between. Germline V lookup: CDR1 SGHRS, CDR2 YFSETQ. The CDR3 is made up of 14 amino acids. The CDR3 region has the DNA TGCGCCAGCAGCTTGGCCTACAGGGAAGAGACCCAGTACTTC. Protein: CASSLAYREETQYF.

The chain uses TRBV27 and TRBJ1-5, with D possibly TRBD1 on 5 matching bases. CDR1 is MNHEY and CDR2 is SMNVEV in the germline V gene (reference sequence). This CDR3 spans 16 amino acids. V lost 3 bases and J lost 4, with 16 bases in between. The DNA for the CDR3 is TGTGCCAGCAGTTTGCTTGGTAAGGGGCCGAATCAGCCCCAGCATTTT. Its protein is CASSLLGKGPNQPQHF.

The J gene is TRBJ1-5, the V gene TRBV6-6; D is possibly TRBD1 (5 bases). Trimming removed 7 bases at V and 9 bases at J, with 19 bases between. Germline V gene lookup returns CDR1 MNHNY and CDR2 SVGAGI (reference sequence). The CDR3 contains 14 residues. This CDR3 reads CASTPDGGLPPQHF. Written as DNA, the CDR3 is TGTGCCAGCACCCCAGATGGGGGGTTGCCGCCCCAGCATTTT.

This chain joins TRBV10-3 and TRBJ1-5; 8 bases fit TRBD1. This CDR3 region has 13 residues. V was pared by 10 bases and J by 2 bases, with 4 bases of the junction left unmatched. The V gene's germline CDR1 is ENHRY and CDR2 SYGVKD. The CDR3 DNA is TGTGCCACCTCACAGGGGGGCAATCAGCCCCAGCATTTT. It codes for CATSQGGNQPQHF.

This clone has more than one count but fewer than ten. V usage is TRBV10-1 and J usage is TRBJ1-1, with TRBD1 identical over 10 bases. This CDR3 spans 18 amino acids. The J segment lost 6 bases and the V segment lost 5 bases, leaving 18 bases of the junction unmatched. Germline CDR1 is WNHNN and CDR2 is SYGVQD (reference sequence). The CDR3 DNA reads TGCGCCAGCAGTAAGCAGGAGATTCAGACAGGGGGCTACCCTGAAGCTTTCTTT. It yields the protein CASSKQEIQTGGYPEAFF.

The chain has TRBV15 and TRBJ2-6, with 7 bases matching TRBD1. Germline V lookup: CDR1 LNHNV, CDR2 YYDKDF (reference sequence). The CDR3 is 19 amino acids. V was clipped by 4 bases and J by 0 bases; unmatched bases: 12. The DNA for the CDR3 is TGTGCCACCAGCAACCCCGGGACAGATCGCCTCTCTGGGGCCAACGTCCTGACTTTC. Translation: CATSNPGTDRLSGANVLTF.

The chain has TRBV19 and TRBJ2-7; 13 nucleotides agree with TRBD2. Germline V lookup: CDR1 LNHDA, CDR2 SQIVND (reference sequence). The ends lost 1 base at V and 1 base at J; junction bases unmatched: 7. The CDR3 is 18 amino acids. The DNA for the CDR3 is TGTGCCAGTAGTATAGCACTAGCGGGAGGGCCCTTGTCCTACGAGCAGTACTTC. This gives the protein CASSIALAGGPLSYEQYF.

The V call is TRBV2, the J call TRBJ2-2; perhaps TRBD2 as D (5 bases). V dropped 5 bases and J dropped 4 bases, with 8 bases sitting between them. This CDR3 has 13 amino acids. Germline V gene data show CDR1 as SNHLY and CDR2 as FYNNEI. The DNA of the CDR3 is TGTGCCAGCAGTCGACTACGCACCGGGGAGCTGTTTTTT. Its translation: CASSRLRTGELFF. The full variable domain, completed using reference TRBV2 and TRBJ2-2, is EPEVTQTPSHQVTQMGQEVILRCVPISNHLYFYWYRQILGQKVEFLVSFYNNEISEKSEIFDDQFSVERPDGSNFTLKIRSTKLEDSAMYFCASSRLRTGELFFGEGSRLTVL.

The V and J genes are TRBV5-8 and TRBJ1-2; 9 bases are shared with TRBD1. The germline V gene encodes CDR1 SGHTS and CDR2 YDEGEE. V trimming: 7 bases; J trimming: 3 bases; junction bases outside the gene matches: 7. This CDR3 comprises 14 residues. The CDR3 DNA sequence: TGTGCCAGCGGGAAACAGGGGGCGGACTATGGCTACACCTTC. Translating it yields CASGKQGADYGYTF.

The genes are TRBV29-1 and TRBJ1-2; D is ambiguous. The V end lost 1 base, the J end lost 4 bases, and 10 bases lay between the germline ends. The CDR3 length is 13 residues. Germline CDR1 SQVTM, CDR2 ANQGSEA. The DNA of the CDR3 is TGCAGCGTTGAAGGAGCGACCCTCTATGGCTACACCTTC. Its translation is CSVEGATLYGYTF.

The chain recombines TRBV27 with TRBJ2-5; the D gene is possibly TRBD1 (6 bases). The CDR3 contains 13 residues. Looked up from germline, CDR1 is MNHEY and CDR2 is SMNVEV (reference sequence). Trimming pared 5 bases from V and 4 bases from J, leaving 11 bases between. The CDR3 protein is CASSPPGVETQYF. Here the CDR3 DNA reads TGTGCCAGCAGTCCTCCAGGGGTAGAGACCCAGTACTTC.

The rearrangement uses TRBV4-1 and TRBJ2-5, with D possibly matching TRBD1 (5 bases). Germline CDR1 is MGHRA and CDR2 is YSYEKL. The ends were cut back, 1 base at V and 3 bases at J, with 9 bases in the middle. This CDR3 spans 14 amino acids. The CDR3 nucleotides read TGCGCCAGCAGCCAAGTGGTCAGGGAAGAGACCCAGTACTTC. Its protein product is CASSQVVREETQYF.

This CDR3 is CASSFTGGATEAFF. The CDR3 region has the DNA TGTGCCAGCAGCTTTACAGGGGGAGCAACTGAAGCTTTCTTT. This sequence joins TRBV7-6 and TRBJ1-1, with 8 nucleotides matching TRBD1. The trim removed 3 bases at V and 5 bases at J, leaving 5 bases unmatched. There are 14 residues in the CDR3. CDR1 SGHVS and CDR2 FNYEAQ come from the germline V gene.